Shown below are 9 T cell receptor beta chains from a single sample sequenced in a study of identical twins. TCRdb ran MiXCR on the 5' RACE reads and lists one entry per CDR3 protein. Here the sample spans approximately 590,000 distinct CDR3 sequences, around a tenth being singletons. These sequences were also reported in another study, on yellow fever vaccine responses in identical twins.

Sequenced input: PBMCs. The receptors were sampled from a woman in her late teens or twenties in good health.

V and J are TRBV29-1 and TRBJ2-2; TRBD1 might be the D (7 bases). Germline values: CDR1 SQVTM, CDR2 ANQGSEA. CDR3 length: 15 amino acids. V was cut by 2 bases and J by 2 bases, with 12 bases left in between. The CDR3 protein is CSVERGDRNTGELFF. The CDR3 DNA is TGCAGCGTTGAAAGGGGGGACAGAAACACCGGGGAGCTGTTTTTT.

The rearrangement links TRBV9 to TRBJ2-3, with D maybe TRBD2 (5 bases). V was cut by 0 bases and J by 0 bases, with 8 bases left in between. CDR1 SGDLS and CDR2 YYNGEE come from the germline V gene. The CDR3 is made up of 15 amino acids. The CDR3 region has the DNA TGTGCCAGCAGCGTAGACGGGGTTAGCACAGATACGCAGTATTTT. Its protein is CASSVDGVSTDTQYF. Drawing the rest from reference TRBV9 and TRBJ2-3, the complete variable domain is DSGVTQTPKHLITATGQRVTLRCSPRSGDLSVYWYQQSLDQGLQFLIQYYNGEERAKGNILERFSAQQFPDLHSELNLSSLELGDSALYFCASSVDGVSTDTQYFGPGTRLTVL.

This clonotype was detected many times. V is TRBV12-3 or TRBV12-4 and J is TRBJ2-7; no firm D call. The CDR3 has 14 residues. V lost 1 base and J lost 2, with 9 bases in between. In nucleotides, the CDR3 is TGTGCCAGCAGTTTAGTGGGCCCCCCCTACGAGCAGTACTTC. It yields the protein CASSLVGPPYEQYF.

The genes are TRBV7-8 and TRBJ2-3, with 13 nucleotides matching TRBD2. This CDR3 comprises 20 residues. The germline gives CDR1 SGHVS, CDR2 FQNEAQ. J gave up 1 base and V 3 bases, and 13 bases lay outside the gene matches. The CDR3 DNA reads as TGTGCCAGCAGCTTCTCCCGGAGACTAGCGGGAGGCCGGGGCACAGATACGCAGTATTTT. Translating it yields CASSFSRRLAGGRGTDTQYF.

This clonotype was seen many times. The J gene is TRBJ2-6, the V gene TRBV10-3; tentatively, D is TRBD1 (5 bases). Looked up from germline, CDR1 is ENHRY and CDR2 is SYGVKD. The CDR3 is made up of 14 amino acids. Trimming removed 9 bases at V and 1 base at J, with 10 bases between. The CDR3 nucleotides read TGTGCCATTCTCCAGGGATCTGGGGCCAACGTCCTGACTTTC. This gives the protein CAILQGSGANVLTF.

This clonotype was seen more than once but under ten times. The CDR3 DNA is TGTGCCAGCTCTTTGACAAGGACCTACGAGCAGTACTTC. Its translation: CASSLTRTYEQYF. This rearrangement joins TRBV7-2 to TRBJ2-7; D call uncertain. Looked up from germline, CDR1 is SGHTA and CDR2 is FQGNSA. Trimming removed 8 bases at V and 2 bases at J, with 13 bases between. The CDR3 has 13 residues.

This clonotype was found many times. This chain connects TRBV9 to TRBJ1-1; D gene unclear. Trimming cost V 0 bases and J 1 base, with 13 bases left between them. The CDR3 totals 16 residues. The germline V gene encodes CDR1 SGDLS and CDR2 YYNGEE. This chain's CDR3 is CASSVGLAGWNTEAFF. The CDR3 DNA reads as TGTGCCAGCAGCGTAGGTTTGGCAGGATGGAACACTGAAGCTTTCTTT.

The CDR3 here is CSVEVGQASYNEQFF. The CDR3 DNA sequence: TGCAGCGTTGAAGTGGGGCAGGCCTCCTACAATGAGCAGTTCTTC. The chain combines TRBV29-1 with TRBJ2-1; possible D gene TRBD1, 5 bases. The ends were cut back, 1 base at V and 0 bases at J, with 10 bases in the middle. This CDR3 has 15 amino acids. The germline V gene has CDR1 SQVTM and CDR2 ANQGSEA.

This clonotype has a count of ten or more. The chain joins TRBV5-1 to TRBJ2-7; TRBD1 or TRBD2 may be the D gene (5 bases each). The length of the CDR3 is 15 residues. V lost 4 bases, J lost 5 bases, and 19 bases lay in between. Looked up from germline, CDR1 is SGHRS and CDR2 is YFSETQ. As DNA, the CDR3 is TGCGCCAGCAGCAGGGACGTCGGTCCTTGGAACGAGCAGTACTTC. It specifies CASSRDVGPWNEQYF.